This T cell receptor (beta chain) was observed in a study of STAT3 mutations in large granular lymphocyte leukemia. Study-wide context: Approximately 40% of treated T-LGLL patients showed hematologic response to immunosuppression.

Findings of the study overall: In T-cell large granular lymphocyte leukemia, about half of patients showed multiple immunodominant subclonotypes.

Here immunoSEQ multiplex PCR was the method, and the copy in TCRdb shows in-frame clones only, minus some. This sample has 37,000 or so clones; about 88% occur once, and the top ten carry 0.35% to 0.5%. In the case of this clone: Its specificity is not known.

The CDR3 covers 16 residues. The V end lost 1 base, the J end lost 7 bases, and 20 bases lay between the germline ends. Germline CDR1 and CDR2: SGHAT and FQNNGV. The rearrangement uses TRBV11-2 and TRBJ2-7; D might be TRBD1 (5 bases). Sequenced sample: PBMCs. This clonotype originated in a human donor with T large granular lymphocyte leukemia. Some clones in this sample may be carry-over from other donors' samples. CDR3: CASSLVRDPLSREQYF. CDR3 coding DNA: TGTGCCAGCAGCTTAGTCAGGGATCCCCTCTCTAGGGAGCAGTACTTC.